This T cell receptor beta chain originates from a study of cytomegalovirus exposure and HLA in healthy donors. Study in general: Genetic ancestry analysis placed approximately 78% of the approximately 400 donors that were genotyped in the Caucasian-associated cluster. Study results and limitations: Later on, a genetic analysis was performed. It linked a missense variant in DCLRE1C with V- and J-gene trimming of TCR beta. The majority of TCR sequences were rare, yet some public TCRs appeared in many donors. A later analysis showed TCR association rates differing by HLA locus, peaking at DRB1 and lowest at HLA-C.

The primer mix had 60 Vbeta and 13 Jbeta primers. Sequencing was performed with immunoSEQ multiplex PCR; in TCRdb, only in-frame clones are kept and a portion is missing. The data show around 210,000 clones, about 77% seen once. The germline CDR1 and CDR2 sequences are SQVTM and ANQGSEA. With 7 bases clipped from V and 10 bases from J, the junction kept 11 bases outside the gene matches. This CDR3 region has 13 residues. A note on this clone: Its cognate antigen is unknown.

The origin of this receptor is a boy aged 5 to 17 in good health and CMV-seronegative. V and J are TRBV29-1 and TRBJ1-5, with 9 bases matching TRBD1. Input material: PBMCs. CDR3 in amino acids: CSARQGGESPQHF. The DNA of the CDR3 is TGCAGCGCCCGACAGGGGGGTGAATCCCCCCAGCATTTT. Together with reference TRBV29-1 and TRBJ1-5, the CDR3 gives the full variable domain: SAVISQKPSRDICQRGTSLTIQCQVDSQVTMMFWYRQQPGQSLTLIATANQGSEATYESGFVIDKFPISRPNLTFSTLTVSNMSPEDSSIYLCSARQGGESPQHFGDGTRLSIL.